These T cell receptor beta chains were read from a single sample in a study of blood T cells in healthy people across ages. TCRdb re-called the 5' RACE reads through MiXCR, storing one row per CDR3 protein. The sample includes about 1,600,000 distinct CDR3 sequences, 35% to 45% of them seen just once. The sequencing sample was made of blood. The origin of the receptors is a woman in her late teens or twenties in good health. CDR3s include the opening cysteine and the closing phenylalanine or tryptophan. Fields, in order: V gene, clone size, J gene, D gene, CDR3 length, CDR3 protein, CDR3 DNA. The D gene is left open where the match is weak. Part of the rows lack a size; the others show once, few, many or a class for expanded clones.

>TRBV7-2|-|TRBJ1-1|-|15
CASITQDLMNTEAFF
TGTGCCAGCATAACACAGGACCTAATGAACACTGAAGCTTTCTTT
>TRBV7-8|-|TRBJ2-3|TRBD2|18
CASSLVASGRKSTDTQYF
TGTGCCAGCAGCTTAGTGGCTAGCGGGAGAAAAAGCACAGATACGCAGTATTTT
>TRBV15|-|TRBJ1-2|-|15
CATSRPQTVPYGYTF
TGTGCCACCAGCAGACCCCAGACAGTCCCCTATGGCTACACCTTC
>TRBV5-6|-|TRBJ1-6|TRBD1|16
CASSPRDRKRNSPLHF
TGTGCCAGCAGCCCGAGGGACAGGAAACGGAACTCACCCCTCCACTTT
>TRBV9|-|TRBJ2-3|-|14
CASSAQGNTDTQYF
TGTGCCAGCAGCGCTCAGGGGAACACAGATACGCAGTATTTT
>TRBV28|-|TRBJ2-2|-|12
CASSRRAGELFF
TGTGCCAGCAGTCGCCGGGCCGGGGAGCTGTTTTTT
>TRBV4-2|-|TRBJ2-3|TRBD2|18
CASSQELTGTSLSDTQYF
TGTGCCAGCAGCCAAGAATTGACCGGGACTAGTTTGTCAGATACGCAGTATTTT
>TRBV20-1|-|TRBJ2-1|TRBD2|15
CSARVTSGSYDEQFF
TGCAGCGCTAGAGTGACTAGCGGCTCCTACGATGAGCAGTTCTTC
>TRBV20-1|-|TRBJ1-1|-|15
CSAGHRGTKNTEAFF
TGCAGTGCTGGCCACCGGGGCACCAAGAACACTGAAGCTTTCTTT
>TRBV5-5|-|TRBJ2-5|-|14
CASSSSRTDPMVYF
TGTGCCAGCAGCTCGAGCAGGACAGACCCCATGGTGTACTTC
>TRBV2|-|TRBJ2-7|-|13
CASSERAAGEQYF
TGTGCCAGCAGTGAAAGGGCGGCAGGCGAGCAGTACTTC
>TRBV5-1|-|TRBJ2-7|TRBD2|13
CAKPGLAIYEQYF
TGCGCCAAACCGGGACTAGCGATCTACGAGCAGTACTTC
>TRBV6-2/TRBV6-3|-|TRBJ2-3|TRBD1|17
CATFRGRGPTSTDTQYF
TGTGCCACTTTTAGGGGCAGGGGGCCAACTAGCACAGATACGCAGTATTTT
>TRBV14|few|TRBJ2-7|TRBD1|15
CASRRAGTGPYEQYF
TGTGCCAGCAGGAGAGCCGGGACAGGGCCCTACGAGCAGTACTTC
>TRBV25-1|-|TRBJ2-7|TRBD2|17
CATSEVGVRGGGYEQYF
TGTGCCACCTCAGAGGTGGGGGTGCGGGGGGGCGGCTACGAGCAGTACTTC
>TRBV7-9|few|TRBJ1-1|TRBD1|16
CASSPRVRDRQTEAFF
TGTGCCAGCAGCCCGCGGGTCCGGGACAGGCAGACTGAAGCTTTCTTT
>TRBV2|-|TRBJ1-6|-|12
CASRKGNSPLHF
TGTGCCAGCAGAAAGGGTAATTCACCCCTCCACTTT
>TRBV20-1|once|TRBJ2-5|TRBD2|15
CSAPRAGGIQETQYF
TGCAGTGCCCCACGAGCGGGGGGTATACAAGAGACCCAGTACTTC
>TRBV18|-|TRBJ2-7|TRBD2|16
CASSPIPGLAGDEQYF
TGTGCCAGCTCACCTATACCGGGACTAGCGGGAGACGAGCAGTACTTC
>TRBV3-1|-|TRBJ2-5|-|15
CASSQDPLVRETQYF
TGTGCCAGCAGCCAAGACCCCCTAGTTCGGGAGACCCAGTACTTC
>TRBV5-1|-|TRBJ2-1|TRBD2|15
CASSRVAGAYNEQFF
TGCGCCAGCAGTCGCGTAGCGGGGGCCTACAATGAGCAGTTCTTC
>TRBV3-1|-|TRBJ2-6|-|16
CASSKGELKPPNVLTF
TGTGCCAGCAGCAAGGGGGAGCTTAAACCCCCCAACGTCCTGACTTTC
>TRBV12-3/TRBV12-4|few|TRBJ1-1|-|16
CASSRGTVTFDTEAFF
TGTGCCAGCAGTCGTGGGACGGTGACTTTTGACACTGAAGCTTTCTTT
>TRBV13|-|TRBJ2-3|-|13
CASSGEEYNTQYF
TGTGCCAGCAGCGGAGAGGAATACAATACGCAGTATTTT
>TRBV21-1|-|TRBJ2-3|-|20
CASSKLVEVVRREYTDTQYF
TGTGCCAGCAGCAAATTAGTAGAGGTCGTCCGCCGCGAATACACAGATACGCAGTATTTT
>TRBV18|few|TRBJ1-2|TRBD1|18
CASSPGTPRGTGSHGYTF
TGTGCCAGCTCACCAGGAACGCCCCGCGGGACAGGGTCGCATGGCTACACCTTC